This TCR beta chain came from a study of cytomegalovirus exposure and HLA in healthy donors. PCR was performed using 60 Vbeta and 13 Jbeta primers. TCRdb's table, derived via immunoSEQ multiplex PCR, lists solely in-frame clones and lacks some. The table records 150,000 to 200,000 clones, roughly 80% of them present only once. Findings of the study overall: Later on, an analysis showed TCR association rates differing by HLA locus, with DRB1 the most and HLA-C the fewest. It emerged from a later analysis that several of the most significant clusters appeared to be linked to common viral pathogens. The classifier was said to identify cytomegalovirus status with high specificity and sensitivity.

Notes on this clone: Its specificity is unknown.

Unmatched junction bases numbered 12, after V lost 7 bases and J lost 6 bases. Germline V lookup: CDR1 SQVTM, CDR2 ANQGSEA. The CDR3 extends over 13 amino acids. The sequence derives from a woman between 45 and 65 years old in good health and CMV-seronegative. V is TRBV29-1 and J is TRBJ2-7; 7 positions match TRBD1. Sequencing was carried out using PBMCs. The CDR3: CSAEGDSWGEQYF. The CDR3 DNA reads as TGCAGCGCCGAAGGGGACAGCTGGGGCGAGCAGTACTTC.